The 4 T cell receptor beta chains below come from one sample, sequenced in a study of vaccination and CD4 T cells after COVID-19. The study sequenced cultured CD4+ T cell DNA using the Oncomine TCR Beta short-read assay. TCRdb processed the PCR reads anew with MiXCR; each CDR3 protein has one entry. Of fewer than 15,000 distinct CDR3 sequences detected, 56% appear once; the ten largest clones hold 15% to 20%. The treatment denotes: roughly 10-day PBMC culture with coronavirus spike peptide pools or control peptides (ViraFEST assay). These TCRs' antigens remain unknown. Sample: CD4+ T cells from blood, cultured in vitro. All receptors come from a human donor who had recovered from COVID-19.

The chain recombines TRBV11-1 with TRBJ1-1; D uncertain. Germline V CDR1 and CDR2: SGHAT, FQDESV (reference sequence). The CDR3 consists of 14 residues. Trimming removed 7 bases at V and 1 base at J, with 13 bases between. The CDR3 is CASTPGAGNTEAFF. CDR3 DNA sequence: TGTGCCAGCACCCCCGGCGCAGGGAACACTGAAGCTTTCTTT.

V usage is TRBV15 and J usage is TRBJ1-2; tentative D call: TRBD1 (6 bases). Trimming removed 2 bases at V and 7 bases at J, with 20 bases between. The CDR3 consists of 16 residues. Germline V lookup: CDR1 LNHNV, CDR2 YYDKDF (reference sequence). This CDR3 is CATSRFTGSRTLGYTF. The DNA for the CDR3 is TGTGCCACCAGCAGATTTACAGGGTCCCGTACCCTTGGCTACACCTTC.

The gene calls are TRBV20-1 and TRBJ2-5; TRBD2 agrees at 8 bases. Trimming cost V 0 bases and J 4 bases; bases outside gene matches: 7. This CDR3 is 15 amino acids long. The germline V gene has CDR1 DFQATT and CDR2 SNEGSKA (reference sequence). The CDR3 loop is CSARETGGFGETQYF. The CDR3 DNA reads as TGCAGTGCTAGAGAAACGGGAGGGTTCGGAGAGACCCAGTACTTC.

This clonotype was picked up a small number of times. J is TRBJ2-7 and V is TRBV5-5; possibly TRBD1 for D (6 bases). Per the germline V gene, CDR1 is SGHKS and CDR2 is YYEKEE (reference sequence). Trimming shortened V by 0 bases and J by 5 bases, and 12 bases separated the two germline ends. There are 14 residues in the CDR3. CDR3 sequence (DNA): TGTGCCAGCAGCTTGGACAGGGCAGGTCACGAGCAGTACTTC. As protein: CASSLDRAGHEQYF.